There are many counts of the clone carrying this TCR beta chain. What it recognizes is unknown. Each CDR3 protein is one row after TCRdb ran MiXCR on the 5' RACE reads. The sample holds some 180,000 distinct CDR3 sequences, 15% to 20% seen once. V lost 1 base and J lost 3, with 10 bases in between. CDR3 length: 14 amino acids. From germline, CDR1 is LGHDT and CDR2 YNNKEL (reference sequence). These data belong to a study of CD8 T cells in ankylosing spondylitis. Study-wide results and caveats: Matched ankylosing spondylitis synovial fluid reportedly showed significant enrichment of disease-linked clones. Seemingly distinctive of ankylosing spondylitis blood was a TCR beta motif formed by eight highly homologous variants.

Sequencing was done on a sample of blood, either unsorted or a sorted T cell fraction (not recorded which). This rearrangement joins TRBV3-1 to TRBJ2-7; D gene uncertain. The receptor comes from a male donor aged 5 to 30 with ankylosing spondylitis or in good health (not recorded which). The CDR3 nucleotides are TGTGCCAGCAGCCAAGGGAACACCTACTACGAGCAGTACTTC. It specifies CASSQGNTYYEQYF.